This T cell receptor (beta chain) was identified during a study of early T cells in non-severe SARS-CoV-2 infection. Individual cDNA molecules received unique molecular identifiers during library preparation. TCRdb called the 5' RACE reads again in MiXCR, with one record for every CDR3 protein. The data show tens of thousands of distinct CDR3 sequences, roughly 15% seen once. CDR3 length: 15 amino acids. CDR1 is KGHDR and CDR2 is SFDVKD in the germline V gene. The V and J ends lost 3 bases and 2 bases respectively, with 11 bases between them. The V call is TRBV24-1, the J call TRBJ2-3; D remains ambiguous. The sequencing sample was made of whole blood. The source of this sequence is an adult who was a healthcare worker with PCR-confirmed SARS-CoV-2 infection or an uninfected control (not recorded which). Here the CDR3 DNA reads TGTGCCACCAGTGATAGTGGGCGGATCACAGATACGCAGTATTTT. This codes for CATSDSGRITDTQYF.